The 2 T cell receptor beta chains listed next were all sequenced from one sample in a study of human T cells and chemical hapten exposure. TCRdb re-analysed the RACE reads in MiXCR, keeping a single row per CDR3 protein. Of about 77,000 distinct CDR3 sequences in the sample, about 8.6% are singletons; the top ten hold about 1.7%. Time point of the sample: healthy volunteer bleed at 6 weeks. Unfractionated whole blood yielded the extracted total RNA. The sample consisted of whole blood. Every receptor here comes from a female donor in good health. Some clones in this sample may be carry-over from other donors' samples.

This clonotype was seen more than once but under ten times. The chain joins TRBV7-2 to TRBJ2-3, with 7 bases identical to TRBD2. J gave up 3 bases and V 3 bases, and 12 bases lay outside the gene matches. The CDR3 covers 17 residues. Germline CDR1 is SGHTA and CDR2 is FQGNSA. Written as DNA, the CDR3 is TGTGCCAGCAGCTTCCTGACTAGCTTCCCCCCGACAGATACGCAGTATTTT. Amino acid sequence: CASSFLTSFPPTDTQYF.

This clonotype was observed a few times. The chain has TRBV12-3 or TRBV12-4 and TRBJ2-2; 8 positions match TRBD2. J lost 6 bases, V lost 6 bases, and 12 bases had no gene match. The CDR3 is 16 amino acids. The CDR3 DNA follows: TGTGCCAGCAGACCCCGGGGGGGATGGACAGCCGGGGAGCTGTTTTTT. Amino acids: CASRPRGGWTAGELFF.